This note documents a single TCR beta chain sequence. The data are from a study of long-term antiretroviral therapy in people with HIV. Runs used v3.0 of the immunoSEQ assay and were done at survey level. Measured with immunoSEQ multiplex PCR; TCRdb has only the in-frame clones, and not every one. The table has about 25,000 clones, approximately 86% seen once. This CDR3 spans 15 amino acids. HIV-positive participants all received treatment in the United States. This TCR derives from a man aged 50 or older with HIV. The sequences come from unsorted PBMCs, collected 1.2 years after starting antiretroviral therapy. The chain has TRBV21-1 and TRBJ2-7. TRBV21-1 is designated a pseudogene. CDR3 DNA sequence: TGTGCCAGCAGCAAACCGGCAGGGAGCTCCTACGAGCAGTACTTC. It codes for CASSKPAGSSYEQYF.